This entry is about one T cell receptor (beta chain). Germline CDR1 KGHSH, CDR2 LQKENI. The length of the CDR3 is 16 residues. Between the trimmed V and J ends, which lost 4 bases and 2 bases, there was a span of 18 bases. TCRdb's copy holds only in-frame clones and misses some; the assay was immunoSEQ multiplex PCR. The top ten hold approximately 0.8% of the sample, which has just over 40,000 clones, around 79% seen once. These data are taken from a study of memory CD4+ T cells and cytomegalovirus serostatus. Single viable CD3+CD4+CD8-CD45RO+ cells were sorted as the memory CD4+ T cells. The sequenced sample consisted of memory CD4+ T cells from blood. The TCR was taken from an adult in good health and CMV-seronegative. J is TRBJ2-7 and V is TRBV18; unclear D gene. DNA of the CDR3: TGTGCCAGCTCACAAGGTGGTGGCCAGCTCGCCTACGAGCAGTACTTC. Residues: CASSQGGGQLAYEQYF.